This T cell receptor beta chain comes out of a study of blood T cell repertoires in COVID-19. The wider study: T cells, B-cell-depleted T cells, or PBMCs supplied cDNA or gDNA.

The authors' processing: Reference gene primer amplification gave estimated nucleated cell counts. The table came from immunoSEQ multiplex PCR; TCRdb's copy has only in-frame clones and leaves some out. For V, J and clone size, that table is used; D and trimming come from the DNA. The sample records about 270,000 clones, 85% to 90% being singletons. The CDR3 is 15 amino acids. Between the trimmed V and J ends, which lost 10 bases and 2 bases, there was a span of 19 bases. Germline loops: CDR1 SNHLY, CDR2 FYNNEI. This chain links TRBV2 with TRBJ2-3, with D maybe TRBD1 (6 bases). This receptor was obtained from a woman aged 30 to 39 with acute COVID-19. Specimen: PBMCs or T cells enriched from blood (not recorded which). The CDR3 loop reads CATTQGVFATDTQYF. For the CDR3, the DNA is TGTGCCACCACACAGGGTGTGTTTGCCACAGATACGCAGTATTTT.